A single sample is the source of the 29 T cell receptor beta chains below, sequenced in a study of cytotoxic CD8 clonotypes in ibrutinib-treated CLL. Data came from immunoSEQ multiplex PCR; TCRdb stores just in-frame clones and leaves some out. The sample lists some 140,000 clones, more than 85% occurring once. Material: PBMCs, obtained after 12 months of ibrutinib treatment. The receptors here all came from a human donor with chronic lymphocytic leukemia.

The gene calls are TRBV19 and TRBJ2-1; D gene ambiguous. Germline V lookup: CDR1 LNHDA, CDR2 SQIVND (reference sequence). This CDR3 spans 12 amino acids. Trimming removed 10 bases from V and 2 bases from J, with 9 bases in between. The CDR3: CATADTYNEQFF. DNA for the CDR3: TGTGCCACGGCAGATACCTACAATGAGCAGTTCTTC.

The CDR3 DNA is TGTGCCAGCAGTACAGGGGGCGAAGGTCTCCCTGAAGCTTTCTTT. This codes for CASSTGGEGLPEAFF. This sequence joins TRBV28 and TRBJ1-1; 9 bases match TRBD1. Looked up from germline, CDR1 is MDHEN and CDR2 is SYDVKM. With 5 bases clipped from V and 6 bases from J, the junction kept 10 bases outside the gene matches. The CDR3 loop spans 15 amino acids. Together with reference TRBV28 and TRBJ1-1, the CDR3 gives the full variable domain: DVKVTQSSRYLVKRTGEKVFLECVQDMDHENMFWYRQDPGLGLRLIYFSYDVKMKEKGDIPEGYSVSREKKERFSLILESASTNQTSMYLCASSTGGEGLPEAFFGQGTRLTVV.

This clone has just one count. The chain links TRBV5-4 to TRBJ2-7, with TRBD1 identical over 11 bases. With V trimmed by 5 bases and J by 5 bases, 3 bases remained unmatched. Germline values: CDR1 SGHNT, CDR2 YYREEE (reference sequence). CDR3 length: 13 residues. This CDR3 reads CASRGQGANEQYF. In DNA form, the CDR3 reads TGTGCCAGCAGAGGACAGGGGGCTAACGAGCAGTACTTC.

The chain carries TRBV28 and TRBJ2-7, with 11 bases lining up with TRBD1. Trimming cost V 0 bases and J 3 bases; bases outside gene matches: 13. This CDR3 has 19 residues. CDR1 is MDHEN and CDR2 is SYDVKM in the germline V gene. CDR3 sequence reads: CASSLWELSPGTGGYEQYF. CDR3 nucleotides: TGTGCCAGCAGTTTATGGGAATTAAGTCCCGGGACAGGGGGCTACGAGCAGTACTTC.

A remark on this clone: A read error may produce the germline difference seen at one junction end. This chain uses TRBV10-3 with TRBJ2-1; D might be TRBD2 (6 bases). This CDR3 contains 12 residues. Per germline, CDR1 ENHRY and CDR2 SYGVKD. The CDR3 reads CAISESPGEGVF. CDR3 DNA: TGTGCCATCAGTGAGTCTCCGGGAGAAGGGGTCTTC.

The chain is built from TRBV5-1 and TRBJ2-3, with 7 nucleotides matching TRBD2. Germline lookup yields CDR1 SGHRS and CDR2 YFSETQ. V was clipped by 4 bases and J by 2 bases; unmatched bases: 7. CDR3 length: 15 residues. The CDR3 is CASSMASGITDTQYF. The CDR3 region has the DNA TGCGCCAGCAGCATGGCTAGCGGAATCACAGATACGCAGTATTTT.

The chain uses TRBV23-1 and TRBJ1-1, with D possibly matching TRBD1 (6 bases). TRBV23-1 is an open reading frame whose function is uncertain. CDR3 length: 13 residues. Trimming removed 7 bases from V and 4 bases from J, with 13 bases in between. The chain's CDR3 is CASNPSGVTEAFF. The CDR3 DNA reads TGCGCCAGCAACCCCTCAGGGGTCACTGAAGCTTTCTTT.

The rearrangement links TRBV19 to TRBJ2-1, with a weak D call TRBD2 (5 bases). Trimming shortened V by 7 bases and J by 3 bases, and 22 bases separated the two germline ends. The CDR3 length is 17 residues. The germline CDR1 and CDR2 sequences are LNHDA and SQIVND (reference sequence). In nucleotides, the CDR3 is TGTGCCAGTACCCCCTTAAGCAGCGGACCTTTCTACAATGAGCAGTTCTTC. Translating gives CASTPLSSGPFYNEQFF.

The genes are TRBV6-5 and TRBJ2-7; TRBD1 might be the D (6 bases). CDR3 length equals 13 residues. The V end was cut by 7 bases, the J end by 6 bases, with 16 bases between. CDR1 and CDR2 (germline): MNHEY, SVGAGI. CDR3 loop: CASTKGEGFEQYF. CDR3 DNA sequence: TGTGCCAGCACCAAGGGGGAAGGGTTCGAGCAGTACTTC.

The chain carries TRBV28 and TRBJ1-1, with D possibly being TRBD1 (6 bases). This CDR3 has 14 amino acids. Between the trimmed V and J ends, which lost 5 bases and 3 bases, there was a span of 13 bases. Germline V gene sequence: CDR1 MDHEN, CDR2 SYDVKM. In DNA, the CDR3 is TGTGCCAGCAGTGCCCCAGGGGCCTACACTGAAGCTTTCTTT. This codes for CASSAPGAYTEAFF. The variable domain in full, completed from reference TRBV28 and TRBJ1-1, reads DVKVTQSSRYLVKRTGEKVFLECVQDMDHENMFWYRQDPGLGLRLIYFSYDVKMKEKGDIPEGYSVSREKKERFSLILESASTNQTSMYLCASSAPGAYTEAFFGQGTRLTVV.

The V gene is TRBV5-1, the J gene TRBJ2-3; D is unclear. V lost 4 bases, J lost 2 bases, and 2 bases lay in between. CDR1 SGHRS and CDR2 YFSETQ come from the germline V gene. The CDR3 is 11 residues long. CDR3 region: CASSATDTQYF. DNA for the CDR3: TGCGCCAGCAGCGCCACAGATACGCAGTATTTT.

V usage is TRBV14 and J usage is TRBJ2-7; weak D call: TRBD2 (5 bases). The V end lost 0 bases, the J end lost 0 bases, and 12 bases lay between the germline ends. Germline V lookup: CDR1 SGHDN, CDR2 FVKESK. This CDR3 region has 16 residues. The CDR3 coding sequence is TGTGCCAGCAGCCAAGATTTCGGGGAGATCTCCTACGAGCAGTACTTC. Translating gives CASSQDFGEISYEQYF. The whole variable domain, remainder taken from reference TRBV14 and TRBJ2-7, is EAGVTQFPSHSVIEKGQTVTLRCDPISGHDNLYWYRRVMGKEIKFLLHFVKESKQDESGMPNNRFLAERTGGTYSTLKVQPAELEDSGVYFCASSQDFGEISYEQYFGPGTRLTVT.

The rearrangement joins TRBV5-1 to TRBJ2-7; tentative D call: TRBD1 (5 bases). V dropped 1 base and J dropped 7 bases, with 15 bases sitting between them. Germline V lookup: CDR1 SGHRS, CDR2 YFSETQ. The CDR3 is 14 residues long. The CDR3 loop is CASSLSAGLREQYF. The CDR3 DNA reads as TGCGCCAGCAGCTTGAGTGCAGGGTTGAGAGAGCAGTACTTC.

Turning to this clone: A junction boundary mismatches the germline segment, possibly from a read error. V usage is TRBV27 and J usage is TRBJ2-3, with 7 positions matching TRBD2. Germline V CDR1 and CDR2: MNHEY, SMNVEV (reference sequence). The CDR3 length is 12 residues. The CDR3: CASSFSAGRRYF. The CDR3, as DNA: TGTGCCAGCAGTTTTTCAGCGGGGCGCAGGTACTTT.

The V and J genes are TRBV7-6 and TRBJ2-5; 8 bases are a match to TRBD1. CDR3 length equals 14 residues. Germline V gives CDR1 SGHVS, CDR2 FNYEAQ. V was clipped by 5 bases and J by 5 bases; unmatched bases: 7. CDR3 residues: CASSRTDRAETQYF. The CDR3 bases are TGTGCCAGCAGCCGAACGGACAGGGCGGAGACCCAGTACTTC.

The rearrangement uses TRBV28 and TRBJ2-5; D may be TRBD2 (6 bases). CDR1 MDHEN and CDR2 SYDVKM come from the germline V gene. The CDR3 consists of 13 residues. V was clipped by 4 bases and J by 5 bases, with 11 bases between them. CDR3 residues: CASSSGTYETQYF. CDR3 bases: TGTGCCAGCAGTTCCGGGACTTACGAGACCCAGTACTTC.

The rearrangement joins TRBV19 to TRBJ1-1; D is uncertain. Germline CDR1 LNHDA, CDR2 SQIVND (reference sequence). The length of the CDR3 is 11 residues. Trimming took 7 bases from V and 1 from J, leaving 4 bases between them. CDR3 sequence reads: CASKRNTEAFF. Written as DNA, the CDR3 is TGTGCCAGTAAGCGGAACACTGAAGCTTTCTTT.

The CDR3 DNA reads as TGTGCCAGCGCTTTCACTGCTTCCTACGAGCAGTACTTC. This translates into CASAFTASYEQYF. The chain couples TRBV28 to TRBJ2-7; D remains ambiguous. V lost 8 bases and J lost 1, with 12 bases in between. CDR1 and CDR2 (germline): MDHEN, SYDVKM. This CDR3 comprises 13 residues.

The gene calls are TRBV11-1 and TRBJ2-1; D is possibly TRBD2 (6 bases). V was clipped by 1 base and J by 0 bases, with 16 bases between them. CDR1 and CDR2 from the germline V gene are SGHAT and FQDESV (reference sequence). The CDR3 spans 18 residues. The CDR3 nucleotides read TGTGCCAGCAGCTTAGAAACCGGGACTCAAGGCTCCTACAATGAGCAGTTCTTC. Translation: CASSLETGTQGSYNEQFF.

V is TRBV9 and J is TRBJ2-3; no firm D call. The CDR3 consists of 12 residues. From germline, CDR1 is SGDLS and CDR2 YYNGEE. Trimming took 5 bases from V and 6 from J, leaving 10 bases between them. In DNA form, the CDR3 reads TGTGCCAGCAGTGGGCCTTTCGATACGCAGTATTTT. This translates into CASSGPFDTQYF. Complete variable domain (other parts from reference TRBV9 and TRBJ2-3): DSGVTQTPKHLITATGQRVTLRCSPRSGDLSVYWYQQSLDQGLQFLIQYYNGEERAKGNILERFSAQQFPDLHSELNLSSLELGDSALYFCASSGPFDTQYFGPGTRLTVL.

This clone showed up just once. The rearrangement links TRBV5-1 to TRBJ2-7; 8 nucleotides line up with TRBD2. V shed 0 bases and J 2 bases; nucleotides not matched to a gene: 4. The CDR3 spans 15 residues. Germline CDR1 and CDR2: SGHRS and YFSETQ. The CDR3 DNA follows: TGCGCCAGCAGCTTGGCAGCGGGAGCGACCTACGAGCAGTACTTC. Translating it yields CASSLAAGATYEQYF.

The chain employs TRBV10-3 and TRBJ2-3; D remains unclear. The length of the CDR3 is 15 residues. With 6 bases removed from V and 0 bases from J, the gap between germline ends came to 13 bases. The germline V gene has CDR1 ENHRY and CDR2 SYGVKD. The CDR3 DNA reads TGTGCCATCAGCGATCGCAGGTCTAGCACAGATACGCAGTATTTT. It is translated as CAISDRRSSTDTQYF.

The chain carries TRBV5-1 and TRBJ1-6; maybe TRBD1 (6 bases). This CDR3 is built from 15 residues. V lost 0 bases to trimming and J lost 7 bases, with 11 bases between them. Germline CDR1 is SGHRS and CDR2 is YFSETQ. CDR3 in amino acids: CASSLAPQGNSPLHF. Written as DNA, the CDR3 is TGCGCCAGCAGCTTGGCCCCCCAGGGGAATTCACCCCTCCACTTT.

This chain joins TRBV19 and TRBJ2-1; D may correspond to TRBD1 or TRBD2 (5 bases each). This CDR3 spans 15 amino acids. The ends were cut back, 4 bases at V and 9 bases at J, with 19 bases in the middle. From germline, CDR1 is LNHDA and CDR2 SQIVND (reference sequence). CDR3 DNA sequence: TGTGCCAGTAGTACCGGGACCCTACAATATGGTGAGCAGTTCTTC. It translates to CASSTGTLQYGEQFF.

V gene TRBV7-9 combines with J gene TRBJ1-1, with D tentatively TRBD1 (6 bases). The CDR3 loop spans 15 amino acids. Looked up from germline, CDR1 is SEHNR and CDR2 is FQNEAQ (reference sequence). V lost 8 bases and J lost 1, with 17 bases in between. The CDR3 here is CASQRGAWENTEAFF. In DNA, the CDR3 is TGTGCCAGCCAACGGGGGGCGTGGGAGAACACTGAAGCTTTCTTT.

The chain employs TRBV4-2 and TRBJ2-1; 14 bases agree with TRBD2. The V gene end was trimmed by 5 bases and the J gene end by 8 bases; junction bases not matched to a gene: 11. Germline V gene lookup returns CDR1 LGHNA and CDR2 YNFKEQ. This CDR3 contains 17 residues. CDR3 nucleotides: TGTGCCAGCAGCGGACGACTAGCGGGAGGGCCGTTGGATGAGCAGTTCTTC. The encoded protein is CASSGRLAGGPLDEQFF.

This chain uses TRBV27 with TRBJ2-2; 9 nucleotides match TRBD2. The germline CDR1 and CDR2 sequences are MNHEY and SMNVEV (reference sequence). With 0 bases clipped from V and 3 bases from J, the junction kept 11 bases outside the gene matches. The CDR3 contains 19 residues. DNA for the CDR3: TGTGCCAGCAGTTTATCACCCCCGGGCGGGAGGGCGCACACCGGGGAGCTGTTTTTT. Encoded protein: CASSLSPPGGRAHTGELFF.

The chain links TRBV2 to TRBJ2-7; 8 bases are shared with TRBD2. Germline CDR1 SNHLY, CDR2 FYNNEI. The trim removed 8 bases at V and 5 bases at J, leaving 11 bases unmatched. CDR3 length: 14 residues. This chain's CDR3 is CASGAGVENHEQYF. The CDR3 DNA reads as TGTGCCAGCGGAGCGGGAGTTGAGAACCACGAGCAGTACTTC. Full variable domain (remainder filled in from reference TRBV2 and TRBJ2-7): EPEVTQTPSHQVTQMGQEVILRCVPISNHLYFYWYRQILGQKVEFLVSFYNNEISEKSEIFDDQFSVERPDGSNFTLKIRSTKLEDSAMYFCASGAGVENHEQYFGPGTRLTVT.

This rearrangement joins TRBV29-1 to TRBJ1-1, with a tentative D call TRBD1 (6 bases). With 1 base removed from V and 7 bases from J, the gap between germline ends came to 10 bases. The CDR3 is 12 amino acids. The germline V gene has CDR1 SQVTM and CDR2 ANQGSEA. The CDR3, as DNA: TGCAGCGTTGAAGGGACAGAGTATGAAGCTTTCTTT. This sequence encodes CSVEGTEYEAFF.